Below, one TCR beta chain is given with its context. The antigen is unknown. This specimen comes from a study of cytomegalovirus exposure and HLA in healthy donors. The V and J ends lost 1 base and 4 bases, in that order; junction bases with no gene match: 1. Germline V lookup: CDR1 MNHEY, CDR2 SMNVEV (reference sequence). There are 15 residues in the CDR3. The PCR made use of 60 Vbeta and 13 Jbeta primers. Produced via immunoSEQ multiplex PCR; TCRdb's table is partial and in-frame only. Among under 200,000 clones, about 82% were seen once, and the ten largest hold roughly 7.7%. Study-level findings and limits: Only CMV serostatus was available as immune exposure information.

The material sequenced was PBMCs. J is TRBJ2-3 and V is TRBV27; TRBD1 matches at 11 bases. The TCR was taken from a woman in her 30s in good health and CMV-seropositive. Here the CDR3 reads CASSLLGQGADTQYF. The DNA for the CDR3 is TGTGCCAGCAGTTTATTGGGACAGGGGGCAGATACGCAGTATTTT.